The 4 T cell receptor beta chains listed next were all sequenced from one sample in a study of shared clonotypes between healthy human individuals. The method was immunoSEQ multiplex PCR; TCRdb's version includes in-frame clones alone and lacks a portion of them. The sample lists a few million clones; around 90% were seen once. The sequencing sample was made of naive CD4+ T cells sorted from blood. Subset defined: CD45RA+ positively selected. These receptors were collected from a man between 18 and 35 years old in good health.

The chain employs TRBV28 and TRBJ2-3; 13 bases map to TRBD2. The V and J ends lost 5 bases and 2 bases, in that order; junction bases with no gene match: 10. Germline loops: CDR1 MDHEN, CDR2 SYDVKM. This CDR3 is 18 amino acids long. The CDR3 sequence: CASSPLGLAGAFTDTQYF. CDR3 nucleotide sequence: TGTGCCAGCAGTCCCCTCGGACTAGCGGGGGCTTTCACAGATACGCAGTATTTT.

J is TRBJ2-3 and V is TRBV4-1; 7 bases match TRBD1. V was clipped by 4 bases and J by 2 bases; unmatched bases: 3. Per germline, CDR1 MGHRA and CDR2 YSYEKL. There are 14 residues in the CDR3. CDR3: CASSPDRNTDTQYF. As DNA, the CDR3 is TGCGCCAGCAGCCCGGACAGGAACACAGATACGCAGTATTTT.

V usage is TRBV25-1 and J usage is TRBJ1-1, with TRBD1 as a possible D gene (5 bases). There are 17 residues in the CDR3. Trimming shortened V by 2 bases and J by 1 base, and 17 bases separated the two germline ends. The germline V gene encodes CDR1 MGHDK and CDR2 SYGVNS. This chain's CDR3 is CASSEPTGTLRNTEAFF. CDR3 nucleotide sequence: TGTGCCAGCAGTGAACCCACGGGGACTTTAAGGAACACTGAAGCTTTCTTT.

The chain employs TRBV7-2 and TRBJ1-2; D gene unclear. The CDR3 is made up of 12 amino acids. Trimming shortened V by 1 base and J by 7 bases, and 7 bases separated the two germline ends. The germline CDR1 and CDR2 sequences are SGHTA and FQGNSA. The CDR3 sequence is CASSLVVLGYTF. In DNA form, the CDR3 reads TGTGCCAGCAGCTTAGTGGTTCTTGGCTACACCTTC.